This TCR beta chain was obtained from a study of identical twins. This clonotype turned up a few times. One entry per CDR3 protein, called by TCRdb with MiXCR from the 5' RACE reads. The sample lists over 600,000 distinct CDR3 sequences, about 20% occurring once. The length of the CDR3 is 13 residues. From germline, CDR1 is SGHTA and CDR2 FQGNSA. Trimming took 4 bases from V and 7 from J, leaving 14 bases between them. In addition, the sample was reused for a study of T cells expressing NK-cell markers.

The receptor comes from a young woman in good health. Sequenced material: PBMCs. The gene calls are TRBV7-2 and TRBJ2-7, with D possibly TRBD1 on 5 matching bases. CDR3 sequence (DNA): TGTGCCAGCAGCTCCCTAGGGGTGGGTGAGCAGTACTTC. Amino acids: CASSSLGVGEQYF.